Below are 25 T cell receptor beta chains sequenced from a single sample in a study of cytomegalovirus exposure and HLA in healthy donors. Primers included in the PCR were 60 Vbeta and 13 Jbeta primers. Repertoires were generated with immunoSEQ multiplex PCR, while TCRdb's copy carries only in-frame clones and drops some. This sample contains tens of thousands of clones. The sample taken for sequencing was PBMCs. The origin of the receptors is a female donor in good health and CMV-seronegative.

The V gene is TRBV5-1, the J gene TRBJ1-1; 8 nucleotides agree with TRBD1. The V gene's germline CDR1 is SGHRS and CDR2 YFSETQ. The CDR3 has 17 amino acids. V lost 1 base, J lost 3 bases, and 11 bases stayed unmatched. The CDR3: CASSLTRGRLMDTEAFF. For the CDR3, the DNA is TGCGCCAGCAGCTTGACCAGGGGGCGACTTATGGACACTGAAGCTTTCTTT.

The chain joins TRBV7-9 to TRBJ1-2; D is unresolved. The CDR3 is 15 residues long. The V gene's germline CDR1 is SEHNR and CDR2 FQNEAQ (reference sequence). V was shortened by 5 bases and J by 5 bases, with 18 bases between the two germline ends. Here the CDR3 reads CASSLLGQSLYGYTF. CDR3 DNA: TGTGCCAGCAGCCTTCTGGGCCAAAGTTTATATGGCTACACCTTC.

The rearrangement uses TRBV6-5 and TRBJ2-1, with a tentative D call TRBD1 (5 bases). Per germline, CDR1 MNHEY and CDR2 SVGAGI. The CDR3 covers 14 residues. The V gene lost 2 bases and the J gene lost 4 bases, with 9 bases spanning the gap. The CDR3 region is CASSYDRSYNEQFF. The CDR3 DNA reads TGTGCCAGCAGTTACGACAGATCTTACAATGAGCAGTTCTTC.

This chain connects TRBV7-2 to TRBJ2-1; TRBD2 aligns across 8 bases. The V gene end was trimmed by 0 bases and the J gene end by 11 bases; junction bases not matched to a gene: 12. Germline V gene sequence: CDR1 SGHTA, CDR2 FQGNSA. The CDR3 is 16 amino acids. The CDR3 sequence is CASSLAPNGGALKQFF. DNA for the CDR3: TGTGCCAGCAGCTTAGCCCCCAACGGGGGGGCGCTTAAGCAGTTCTTC.

The chain is built from TRBV5-1 and TRBJ2-5; 13 bases line up with TRBD2. Per the germline V gene, CDR1 is SGHRS and CDR2 is YFSETQ. This CDR3 spans 17 amino acids. Unmatched junction bases numbered 7, after V lost 0 bases and J lost 5 bases. The CDR3 here is CASSLARLAGGRETQYF. The CDR3 nucleotides read TGCGCCAGCAGCTTGGCCCGACTAGCGGGGGGCCGGGAGACCCAGTACTTC. The complete variable domain, with remaining parts taken from reference TRBV5-1 and TRBJ2-5, reads KAGVTQTPRYLIKTRGQQVTLSCSPISGHRSVSWYQQTPGQGLQFLFEYFSETQRNKGNFPGRFSGRQFSNSRSEMNVSTLELGDSALYLCASSLARLAGGRETQYFGPGTRLLVL.

The V gene is TRBV4-1, the J gene TRBJ1-1; no clear D gene. This CDR3 has 15 amino acids. V dropped 0 bases and J dropped 3 bases, with 11 bases sitting between them. Germline CDR1 MGHRA, CDR2 YSYEKL. The CDR3 DNA reads as TGCGCCAGCAGCCAAGATGGGCAGGAGGACACTGAAGCTTTCTTT. This sequence encodes CASSQDGQEDTEAFF.

The chain links TRBV4-1 to TRBJ1-2; no definite D call. The germline V and J ends were trimmed by 4 bases and 1 base, with 13 bases remaining between them. Germline-derived CDR1 and CDR2 are MGHRA and YSYEKL. The CDR3 runs 15 residues. The CDR3 here is CASSPPANLNYGYTF. DNA of the CDR3: TGCGCCAGCAGCCCCCCTGCTAATCTTAACTATGGCTACACCTTC.

The V call is TRBV28, the J call TRBJ2-1; TRBD1 matches at 9 bases. V lost 7 bases, J lost 8 bases, and 6 bases stayed unmatched. The germline gives CDR1 MDHEN, CDR2 SYDVKM. The CDR3 covers 13 residues. The CDR3 reads CASTGTGFHEQFF. CDR3 coding DNA: TGTGCCAGCACCGGGACAGGGTTCCATGAGCAGTTCTTC.

This clone shows up as medium-sized (0.01 to 0.1%) by frequency. The gene calls are TRBV10-3 and TRBJ2-1, with 14 positions matching TRBD2. The trim removed 4 bases at V and 7 bases at J, leaving 6 bases unmatched. CDR1 is ENHRY and CDR2 is SYGVKD in the germline V gene. The CDR3 contains 16 residues. DNA for the CDR3: TGTGCCATCAGTGGACGGACTAGCGGGGGGAGGAATGAGCAGTTCTTC. Its translation is CAISGRTSGGRNEQFF.

The chain couples TRBV6-6 to TRBJ1-6; D is perhaps TRBD1 (6 bases). Germline V CDR1 and CDR2: MNHNY, SVGAGI (reference sequence). The CDR3 is 15 amino acids. V was clipped by 6 bases and J by 7 bases, with 16 bases between them. CDR3: CASRSGQGWNSPLHF. DNA for the CDR3: TGTGCCAGCAGATCCGGGCAGGGGTGGAATTCACCCCTCCACTTT.

The rearrangement joins TRBV5-4 to TRBJ1-6; 8 nucleotides match TRBD1. V lost 4 bases, J lost 8 bases, and 5 bases stayed unmatched. Germline CDR1 and CDR2: SGHNT and YYREEE (reference sequence). CDR3 length equals 14 residues. The chain's CDR3 is CASSPQGADSPLHF. Here the CDR3 DNA reads TGTGCCAGCAGCCCTCAGGGGGCGGATTCACCCCTCCACTTT.

This rearrangement joins TRBV5-1 to TRBJ1-4, with TRBD1 matching over 7 bases. CDR1 SGHRS and CDR2 YFSETQ come from the germline V gene. The CDR3 loop spans 16 amino acids. The junction had 4 bases not matched to a gene; V was cut back by 2 bases and J by 0 bases. The CDR3 DNA follows: TGCGCCAGCAGCTTTAGGGGGCTTACAACTAATGAAAAACTGTTTTTT. It encodes CASSFRGLTTNEKLFF.

This rearrangement joins TRBV28 to TRBJ1-2, with TRBD1 as a possible D gene (6 bases). V was pared by 4 bases and J by 2 bases, with 14 bases between. CDR1 is MDHEN, CDR2 SYDVKM, per germline. The CDR3 is 15 amino acids. In DNA form, the CDR3 reads TGTGCCAGCAGTTCGGACGTAGGGGGAAACTATGGCTACACCTTC. Amino acids: CASSSDVGGNYGYTF.

J is TRBJ2-7 and V is TRBV7-2, with TRBD1 identical over 11 bases. This CDR3 contains 15 residues. The V segment lost 5 bases and the J segment 4 bases; nucleotides outside the gene matches: 7. The germline CDR1 and CDR2 sequences are SGHTA and FQGNSA. The CDR3 sequence is CASSAPGTGGYEQYF. The CDR3 nucleotides read TGTGCCAGCAGCGCACCTGGGACAGGGGGTTACGAGCAGTACTTC. The whole variable domain, remainder taken from reference TRBV7-2 and TRBJ2-7, is GAGVSQSPSNKVTEKGKDVELRCDPISGHTALYWYRQSLGQGLEFLIYFQGNSAPDKSGLPSDRFSAERTGGSVSTLTIQRTQQEDSAVYLCASSAPGTGGYEQYFGPGTRLTVT.

The chain combines TRBV6-5 with TRBJ2-7; the match to TRBD1 covers 8 bases. CDR1 and CDR2 (germline): MNHEY, SVGAGI. The CDR3 has 15 amino acids. V shed 7 bases and J 0 bases; nucleotides not matched to a gene: 8. The CDR3 loop reads CASTPRDRSSYEQYF. As DNA, the CDR3 is TGTGCCAGCACCCCCCGGGACAGGTCCTCCTACGAGCAGTACTTC.

This sequence joins TRBV15 and TRBJ1-5; D possibly corresponds to TRBD1 (5 bases). This CDR3 has 15 residues. V was pared by 5 bases and J by 4 bases, with 15 bases between. CDR1 LNHNV and CDR2 YYDKDF come from the germline V gene (reference sequence). The CDR3 nucleotides read TGTGCCACCAGCGGGGCCGGGTCTCCAAATCAGCCCCAGCATTTT. It translates to CATSGAGSPNQPQHF.

The chain links TRBV29-1 to TRBJ2-1, with unresolved D. The CDR3 runs to 13 residues. CDR1 is SQVTM and CDR2 is ANQGSEA in the germline V gene. V lost 3 bases and J lost 6, with 12 bases in between. The CDR3 DNA reads as TGCAGCGTTGAGGGCCTTTTCGGCAATGAGCAGTTCTTC. This encodes CSVEGLFGNEQFF.

The V and J genes are TRBV16 and TRBJ1-2, with D uncertain. This CDR3 has 11 residues. From germline, CDR1 is KGHSY and CDR2 FQNENV. V lost 1 base to trimming and J lost 8 bases, with 5 bases between them. CDR3 nucleotide sequence: TGTGCCAGCAGCCAATTCAGGGGCTACACCTTC. Amino acids: CASSQFRGYTF.

DNA for the CDR3: TGTGCCTGGAGACCCGGAGTTACTGAAGCTTTCTTT. Amino acid sequence: CAWRPGVTEAFF. The chain couples TRBV30 to TRBJ1-1; D is unresolved. Germline V gives CDR1 GTSNPN, CDR2 SVGIG (reference sequence). With 3 bases removed from V and 5 bases from J, the gap between germline ends came to 10 bases. CDR3 size: 12 residues.

The chain carries TRBV12-5 and TRBJ2-1, with 10 bases aligning to TRBD2. CDR1 LGHNT and CDR2 FRNRAP come from the germline V gene. This CDR3 spans 16 amino acids. Unmatched junction bases numbered 10, after V lost 4 bases and J lost 7 bases. DNA for the CDR3: TGTGCTAGTGGTTCTGGCCTAGCGGGGGTACTAAATGAGCAGTTCTTC. Residues: CASGSGLAGVLNEQFF.

The genes are TRBV6-4 and TRBJ1-6; maybe TRBD1 (6 bases). Trimming stripped 8 bases from V and 9 bases from J, with 8 bases between. This CDR3 region has 11 residues. The germline gives CDR1 MRHNA, CDR2 SNTAGT. The CDR3 loop reads CASGQSSPLHF. The CDR3 DNA follows: TGTGCCAGCGGACAGAGTTCACCCCTCCACTTT.

In DNA, the CDR3 is TGTGCTAGTGGTTTGGTACTTACCACAGGGGGCGTTGATGGCTACACCTTC. Protein sequence: CASGLVLTTGGVDGYTF. V gene TRBV12-5 combines with J gene TRBJ1-2, with 9 bases fitting TRBD1. CDR3 size: 17 residues. Per the germline V gene, CDR1 is LGHNT and CDR2 is FRNRAP. J was trimmed by 6 bases and V by 0 bases; bases with no gene match: 11. The variable domain in full, with the rest retrieved from reference TRBV12-5 and TRBJ1-2, is DARVTQTPRHKVTEMGQEVTMRCQPILGHNTVFWYRQTMMQGLELLAYFRNRAPLDDSGMPKDRFSAEMPDATLATLKIQPSEPRDSAVYFCASGLVLTTGGVDGYTFGSGTRLTVV.

V gene TRBV7-9 combines with J gene TRBJ1-4; 7 bases line up with TRBD1. CDR1 SEHNR and CDR2 FQNEAQ come from the germline V gene (reference sequence). The CDR3 runs to 14 residues. V gave up 8 bases and J gave up 3 bases; unmatched junction bases: 6. The CDR3 is CASRRQGANEKLFF. The DNA of the CDR3 is TGTGCCAGCCGTCGCCAGGGGGCTAATGAAAAACTGTTTTTT. The variable domain in full, completed from reference TRBV7-9 and TRBJ1-4, reads DTGVSQNPRHKITKRGQNVTFRCDPISEHNRLYWYRQTLGQGPEFLTYFQNEAQLEKSRLLSDRFSAERPKGSFSTLEIQRTEQGDSAMYLCASRRQGANEKLFFGSGTQLSVL.

The chain has TRBV19 and TRBJ2-3; 12 bases fit TRBD2. The CDR3 sequence is 14 residues long. Germline values: CDR1 LNHDA, CDR2 SQIVND (reference sequence). The J segment lost 4 bases and the V segment lost 4 bases, leaving 0 bases of the junction unmatched. The CDR3 DNA reads TGTGCCAGTAGTACTAGCGGGGGGGCAGATACGCAGTATTTT. It is translated as CASSTSGGADTQYF. Full variable domain (outside the CDR3, taken from reference TRBV19 and TRBJ2-3): DGGITQSPKYLFRKEGQNVTLSCEQNLNHDAMYWYRQDPGQGLRLIYYSQIVNDFQKGDIAEGYSVSREKKESFPLTVTSAQKNPTAFYLCASSTSGGADTQYFGPGTRLTVL.

The CDR3 here is CASSMRQGAVNEQFF. The CDR3 coding sequence is TGTGCCAGTAGTATGAGACAGGGGGCTGTCAATGAGCAGTTCTTC. The chain has TRBV19 and TRBJ2-1, with TRBD1 identical over 10 bases. In germline, CDR1 is LNHDA, CDR2 SQIVND (reference sequence). V shed 3 bases, J shed 6 bases, and the junction held 5 bases outside the gene matches. CDR3 length: 15 residues.